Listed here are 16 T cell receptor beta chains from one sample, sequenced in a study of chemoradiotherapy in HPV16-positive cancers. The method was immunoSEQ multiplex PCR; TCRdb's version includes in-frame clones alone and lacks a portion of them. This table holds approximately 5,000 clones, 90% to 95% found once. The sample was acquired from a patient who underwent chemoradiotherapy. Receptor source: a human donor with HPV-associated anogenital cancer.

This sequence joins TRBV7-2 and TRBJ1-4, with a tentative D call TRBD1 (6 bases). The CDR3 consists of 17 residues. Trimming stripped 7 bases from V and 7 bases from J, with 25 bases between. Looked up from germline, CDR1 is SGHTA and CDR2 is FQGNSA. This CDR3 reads CASTSPGTGRGGEKLFF. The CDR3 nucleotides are TGTGCCAGCACCTCCCCCGGTACAGGGAGAGGGGGTGAAAAACTGTTTTTT.

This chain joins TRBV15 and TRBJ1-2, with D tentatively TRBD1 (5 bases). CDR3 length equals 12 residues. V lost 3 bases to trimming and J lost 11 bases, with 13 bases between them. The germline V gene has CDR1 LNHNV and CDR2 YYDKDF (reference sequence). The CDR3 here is CATSSQTGLYTF. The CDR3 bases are TGTGCCACCAGCAGCCAGACGGGACTGTACACCTTC.

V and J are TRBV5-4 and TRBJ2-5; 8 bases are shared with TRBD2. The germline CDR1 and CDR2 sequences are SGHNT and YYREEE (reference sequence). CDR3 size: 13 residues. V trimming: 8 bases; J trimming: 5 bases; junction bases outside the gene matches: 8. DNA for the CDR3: TGTGCCAGTTCGGACTCGGGGGGGGAGACCCAGTACTTC. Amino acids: CASSDSGGETQYF. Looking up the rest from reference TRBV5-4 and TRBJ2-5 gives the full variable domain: ETGVTQSPTHLIKTRGQQVTLRCSSQSGHNTVSWYQQALGQGPQFIFQYYREEENGRGNFPPRFSGLQFPNYSSELNVNALELDDSALYLCASSDSGGETQYFGPGTRLLVL.

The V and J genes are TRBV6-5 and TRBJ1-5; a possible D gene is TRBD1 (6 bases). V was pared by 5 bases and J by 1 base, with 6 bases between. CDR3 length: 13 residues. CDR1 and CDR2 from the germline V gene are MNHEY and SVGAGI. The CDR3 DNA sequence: TGTGCCAGCAGTCAGGGGAGCAATCAGCCCCAGCATTTT. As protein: CASSQGSNQPQHF.

Here the CDR3 DNA reads TGTGCCAGCAGTTTACTTGGTTTGCTCCACGAGACCCAGTACTTC. Its translation: CASSLLGLLHETQYF. The gene calls are TRBV28 and TRBJ2-5, with unresolved D. The CDR3 runs 15 residues. Trimming shortened V by 2 bases and J by 5 bases, and 15 bases separated the two germline ends. Germline V gene sequence: CDR1 MDHEN, CDR2 SYDVKM.

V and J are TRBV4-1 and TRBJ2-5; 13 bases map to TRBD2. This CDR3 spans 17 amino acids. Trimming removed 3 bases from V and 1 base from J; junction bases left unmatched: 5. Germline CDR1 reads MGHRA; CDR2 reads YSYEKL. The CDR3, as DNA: TGCGCCAGCAGCCACCCGACTAGCGGGGGGCCCCAAGAGACCCAGTACTTC. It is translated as CASSHPTSGGPQETQYF.

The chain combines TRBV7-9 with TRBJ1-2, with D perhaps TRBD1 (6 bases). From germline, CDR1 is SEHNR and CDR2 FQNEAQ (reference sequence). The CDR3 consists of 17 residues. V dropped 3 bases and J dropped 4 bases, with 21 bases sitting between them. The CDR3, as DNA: TGTGCCAGCAGCTTCAGTGGTCAGGGGATGTCTCGCTATGGCTACACCTTC. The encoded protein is CASSFSGQGMSRYGYTF.

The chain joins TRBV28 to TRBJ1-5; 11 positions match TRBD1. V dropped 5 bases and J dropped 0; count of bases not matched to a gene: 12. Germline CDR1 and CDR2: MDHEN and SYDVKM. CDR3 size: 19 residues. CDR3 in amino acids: CASSIWDRGSFYSNQPQHF. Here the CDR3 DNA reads TGTGCCAGCAGTATCTGGGACAGGGGGTCGTTTTATAGCAATCAGCCCCAGCATTTT.

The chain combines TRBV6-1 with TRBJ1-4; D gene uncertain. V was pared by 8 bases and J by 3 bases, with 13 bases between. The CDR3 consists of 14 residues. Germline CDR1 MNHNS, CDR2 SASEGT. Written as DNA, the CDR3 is TGTGCCAGCGGCCGGGGTGCTGCTAATGAAAAACTGTTTTTT. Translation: CASGRGAANEKLFF.

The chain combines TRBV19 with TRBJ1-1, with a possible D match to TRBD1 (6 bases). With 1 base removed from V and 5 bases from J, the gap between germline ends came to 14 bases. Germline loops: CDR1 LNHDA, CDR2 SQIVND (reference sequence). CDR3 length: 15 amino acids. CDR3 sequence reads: CASSIVGGTGTEAFF. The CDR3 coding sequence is TGTGCCAGTAGTATAGTGGGGGGAACAGGGACTGAAGCTTTCTTT. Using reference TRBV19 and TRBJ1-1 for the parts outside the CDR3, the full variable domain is DGGITQSPKYLFRKEGQNVTLSCEQNLNHDAMYWYRQDPGQGLRLIYYSQIVNDFQKGDIAEGYSVSREKKESFPLTVTSAQKNPTAFYLCASSIVGGTGTEAFFGQGTRLTVV.

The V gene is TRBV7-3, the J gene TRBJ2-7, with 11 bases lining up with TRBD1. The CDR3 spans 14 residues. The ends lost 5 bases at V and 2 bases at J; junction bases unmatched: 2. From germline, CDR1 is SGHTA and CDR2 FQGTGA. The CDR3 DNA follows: TGTGCCAGCAGCCCGGGACAGGGGGCCTACGAGCAGTACTTC. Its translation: CASSPGQGAYEQYF.

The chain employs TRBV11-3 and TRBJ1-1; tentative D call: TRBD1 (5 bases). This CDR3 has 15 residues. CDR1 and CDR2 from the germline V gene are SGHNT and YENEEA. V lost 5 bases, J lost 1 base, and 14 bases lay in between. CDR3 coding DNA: TGTGCCAGCAGCCCCGACAGCCGGGCGAACACTGAAGCTTTCTTT. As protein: CASSPDSRANTEAFF.

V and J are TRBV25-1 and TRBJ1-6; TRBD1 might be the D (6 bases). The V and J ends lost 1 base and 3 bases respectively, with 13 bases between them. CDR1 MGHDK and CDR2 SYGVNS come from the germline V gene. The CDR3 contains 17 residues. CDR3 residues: CASSESTGAVYNSPLHF. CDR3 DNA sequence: TGTGCCAGCAGTGAATCGACGGGGGCCGTCTATAATTCACCCCTCCACTTT.

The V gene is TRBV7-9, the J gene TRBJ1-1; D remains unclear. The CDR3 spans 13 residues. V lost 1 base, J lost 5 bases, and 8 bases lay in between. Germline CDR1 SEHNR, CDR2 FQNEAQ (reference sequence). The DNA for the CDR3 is TGTGCCAGCAGCTTAGTAGAGCGAACTGAAGCTTTCTTT. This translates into CASSLVERTEAFF. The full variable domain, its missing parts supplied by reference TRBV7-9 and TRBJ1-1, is DTGVSQNPRHKITKRGQNVTFRCDPISEHNRLYWYRQTLGQGPEFLTYFQNEAQLEKSRLLSDRFSAERPKGSFSTLEIQRTEQGDSAMYLCASSLVERTEAFFGQGTRLTVV.

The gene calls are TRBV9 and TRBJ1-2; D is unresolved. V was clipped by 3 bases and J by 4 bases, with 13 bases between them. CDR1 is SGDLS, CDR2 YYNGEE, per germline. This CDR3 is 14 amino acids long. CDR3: CASSATDALYGYTF. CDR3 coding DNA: TGTGCCAGCAGCGCGACGGACGCACTCTATGGCTACACCTTC.

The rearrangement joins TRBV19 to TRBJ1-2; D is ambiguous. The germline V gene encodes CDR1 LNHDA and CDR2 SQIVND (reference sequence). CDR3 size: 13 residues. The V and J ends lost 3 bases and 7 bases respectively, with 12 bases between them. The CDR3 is CASSMEGYGGYTF. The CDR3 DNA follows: TGTGCCAGTAGTATGGAAGGGTATGGTGGCTACACCTTC.